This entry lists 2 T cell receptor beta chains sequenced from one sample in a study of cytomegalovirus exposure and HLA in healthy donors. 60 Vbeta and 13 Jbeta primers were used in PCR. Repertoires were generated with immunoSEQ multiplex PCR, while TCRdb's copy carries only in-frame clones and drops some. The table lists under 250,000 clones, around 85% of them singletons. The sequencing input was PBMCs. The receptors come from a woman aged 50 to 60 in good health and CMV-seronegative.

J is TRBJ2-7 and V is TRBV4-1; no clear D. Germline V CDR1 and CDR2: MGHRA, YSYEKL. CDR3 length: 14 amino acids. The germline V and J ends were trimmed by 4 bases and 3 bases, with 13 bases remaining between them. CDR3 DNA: TGCGCCAGCAGCCGCCAAGGCGCGGACTACGAGCAGTACTTC. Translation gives CASSRQGADYEQYF.

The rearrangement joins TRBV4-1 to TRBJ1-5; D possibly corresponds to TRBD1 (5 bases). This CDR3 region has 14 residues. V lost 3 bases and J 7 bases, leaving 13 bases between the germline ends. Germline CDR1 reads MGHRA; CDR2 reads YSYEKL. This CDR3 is CASSHPGGRQPQHF. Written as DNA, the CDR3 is TGCGCCAGCAGCCACCCGGGGGGAAGACAGCCCCAGCATTTT.